This T cell receptor beta chain was obtained from a study of shared clonotypes between healthy human individuals. Comments on this clone: Its antigen is not identified.

The study, taken as a whole, reports: When compared with the clonotypes that were shared by all four sorted-subset donors, the non-shared clonotypes turned out to have lower generation probabilities.

J lost 3 bases, V lost 4 bases, and 6 bases had no gene match. This CDR3 is 15 amino acids long. This table comes from immunoSEQ multiplex PCR, and its TCRdb copy is limited to in-frame clones, with some not included. Here the sample spans about 1.4 million clones, about 96% being singletons. None of the donors, who were healthy HIV-negative adults, had recently had acute infections or vaccinations. Sequences were obtained from naive CD4+ T cells sorted from blood. The subset is: CD45RA+ positively selected. The chain employs TRBV5-3 and TRBJ2-7, with 11 bases aligning to TRBD2. TRBV5-3 is known as an ORF, though its function is uncertain. The receptor was derived from a man aged 25 to 40 in good health. Written as DNA, the CDR3 is TGTGCCAGAAGCCTAGGACTAGCGGGTATCTACGAGCAGTACTTC. This translates into CARSLGLAGIYEQYF.